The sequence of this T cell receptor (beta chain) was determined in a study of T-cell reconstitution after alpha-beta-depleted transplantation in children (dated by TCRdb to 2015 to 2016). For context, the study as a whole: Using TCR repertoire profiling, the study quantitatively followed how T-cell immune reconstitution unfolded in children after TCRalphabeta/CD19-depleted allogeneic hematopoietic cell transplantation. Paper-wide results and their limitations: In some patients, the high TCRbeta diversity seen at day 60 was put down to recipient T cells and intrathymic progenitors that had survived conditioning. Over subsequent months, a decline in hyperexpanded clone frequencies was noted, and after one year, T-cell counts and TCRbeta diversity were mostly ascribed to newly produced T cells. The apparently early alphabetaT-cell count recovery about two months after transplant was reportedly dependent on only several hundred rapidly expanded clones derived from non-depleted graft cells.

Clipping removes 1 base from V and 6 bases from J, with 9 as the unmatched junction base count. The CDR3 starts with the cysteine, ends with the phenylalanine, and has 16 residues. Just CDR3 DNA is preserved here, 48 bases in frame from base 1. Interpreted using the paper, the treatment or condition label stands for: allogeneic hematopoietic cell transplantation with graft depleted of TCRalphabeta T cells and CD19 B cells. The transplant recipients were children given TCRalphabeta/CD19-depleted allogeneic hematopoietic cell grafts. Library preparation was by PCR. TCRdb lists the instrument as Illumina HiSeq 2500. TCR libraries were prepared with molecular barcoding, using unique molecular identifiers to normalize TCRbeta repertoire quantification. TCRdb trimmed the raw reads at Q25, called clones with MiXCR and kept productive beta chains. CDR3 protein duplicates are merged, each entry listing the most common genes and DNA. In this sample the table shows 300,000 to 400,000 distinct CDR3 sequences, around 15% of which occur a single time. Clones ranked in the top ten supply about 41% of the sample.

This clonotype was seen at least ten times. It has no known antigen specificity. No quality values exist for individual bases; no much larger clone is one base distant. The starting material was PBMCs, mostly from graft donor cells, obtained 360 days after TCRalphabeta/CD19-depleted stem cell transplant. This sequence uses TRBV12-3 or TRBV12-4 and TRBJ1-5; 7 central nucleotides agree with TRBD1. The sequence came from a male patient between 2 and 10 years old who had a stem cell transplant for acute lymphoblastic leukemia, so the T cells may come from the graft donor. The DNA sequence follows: TGTGCCAGCAGTTTAGGGTCTGAAGGGGGCCGTCAGCCCCAGCATTTT. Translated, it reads CASSLGSEGGRQPQHF.